These 6 T cell receptor beta chains were all obtained from the same sample, sequenced in a study of blood T cell repertoires in COVID-19. Clones were sequenced by immunoSEQ multiplex PCR, and TCRdb holds only the in-frame ones, with some missing. The sample holds approximately 270,000 clones, 84% seen once. What was sequenced was peripheral blood. Source of these receptors: a person between 65 and 80 years old with COVID-19, enrolled during active disease.

V and J are TRBV15 and TRBJ1-6; 8 nucleotides agree with TRBD1. This CDR3 spans 15 amino acids. Germline V CDR1 and CDR2: LNHNV, YYDKDF (reference sequence). The V and J ends lost 1 base and 7 bases, in that order; junction bases with no gene match: 3. The CDR3 reads CATSRADRGNSPLHF. The CDR3 DNA sequence: TGTGCCACCAGCAGAGCCGACAGGGGAAATTCACCCCTCCACTTT. Complete variable domain (other parts from reference TRBV15 and TRBJ1-6): DAMVIQNPRYQVTQFGKPVTLSCSQTLNHNVMYWYQQKSSQAPKLLFHYYDKDFNNEADTPDNFQSRRPNTSFCFLDIRSPGLGDTAMYLCATSRADRGNSPLHFGNGTRLTVT.

The rearrangement joins TRBV5-1 to TRBJ1-1, with D maybe TRBD1 (5 bases). CDR1 is SGHRS, CDR2 YFSETQ, per germline. The ends were cut back, 5 bases at V and 3 bases at J, with 20 bases in the middle. This CDR3 is 16 amino acids long. Here the CDR3 reads CASSLDKNREDTEAFF. The CDR3 DNA reads as TGCGCCAGCAGTCTGGACAAGAATAGAGAGGACACTGAAGCTTTCTTT.

This chain uses TRBV24-1 with TRBJ2-3; 8 bases line up with TRBD1. V shed 5 bases, J shed 1 base, and the junction held 10 bases outside the gene matches. This CDR3 region has 17 residues. Germline CDR1 reads KGHDR; CDR2 reads SFDVKD. The CDR3: CATSVNRDRRGTDTQYF. The CDR3 bases are TGTGCCACCAGTGTTAACCGGGACAGGAGAGGCACAGATACGCAGTATTTT.

The chain employs TRBV7-9 and TRBJ1-4, with TRBD1 as a possible D gene (5 bases). The germline V and J ends were trimmed by 2 bases and 7 bases, with 11 bases remaining between them. The CDR3 contains 14 residues. Germline CDR1 and CDR2: SEHNR and FQNEAQ (reference sequence). The CDR3 nucleotides are TGTGCCAGCAGCTTAAGGGGTAGGGGTGAAAAACTGTTTTTT. It yields the protein CASSLRGRGEKLFF.

V usage is TRBV5-1 and J usage is TRBJ1-5; D gene unclear. This CDR3 region has 14 residues. The germline gives CDR1 SGHRS, CDR2 YFSETQ. Trimming shortened V by 0 bases and J by 8 bases, and 12 bases separated the two germline ends. In DNA form, the CDR3 reads TGCGCCAGCAGCTTGGAAGGGAGGGAAGAGCCCCAGCATTTT. Translated, it gives CASSLEGREEPQHF.

This clone was seen a few times. The V call is TRBV6-2 or TRBV6-3, the J call TRBJ2-7, with 8 bases aligning to TRBD2. The CDR3 totals 18 residues. J gave up 1 base and V 2 bases, and 13 bases lay outside the gene matches. Germline-derived CDR1 and CDR2 are MNHEY and SVGEGT. As DNA, the CDR3 is TGTGCCAGCAGTTACGGCGGTAAAAGGCGGGGGGCTTCCTACGAGCAGTACTTC. Translation: CASSYGGKRRGASYEQYF.